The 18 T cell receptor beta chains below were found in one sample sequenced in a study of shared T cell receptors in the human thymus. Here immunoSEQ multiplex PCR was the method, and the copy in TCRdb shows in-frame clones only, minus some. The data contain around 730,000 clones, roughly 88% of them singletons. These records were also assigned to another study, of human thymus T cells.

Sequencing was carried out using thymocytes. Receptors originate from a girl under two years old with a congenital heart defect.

CDR3 coding DNA: TGTGCCAGCAGTCGGGACAGGGCGAACAATCAGCCCCAGCATTTT. Protein: CASSRDRANNQPQHF. The V gene is TRBV28, the J gene TRBJ1-5; 9 bases match TRBD1. The germline V gene encodes CDR1 MDHEN and CDR2 SYDVKM. J gave up 3 bases and V 5 bases, and 5 bases lay outside the gene matches. The length of the CDR3 is 15 residues.

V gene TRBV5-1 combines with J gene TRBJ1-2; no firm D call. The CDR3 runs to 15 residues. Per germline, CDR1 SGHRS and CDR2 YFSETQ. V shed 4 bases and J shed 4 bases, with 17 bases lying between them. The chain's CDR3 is CASSPPARGGYGYTF. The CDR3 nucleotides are TGCGCCAGCAGCCCCCCGGCCCGGGGTGGCTATGGCTACACCTTC.

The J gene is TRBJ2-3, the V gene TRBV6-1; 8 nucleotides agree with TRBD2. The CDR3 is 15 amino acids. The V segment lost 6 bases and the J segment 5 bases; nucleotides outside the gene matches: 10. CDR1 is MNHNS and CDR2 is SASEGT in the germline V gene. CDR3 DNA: TGTGCCAGCAGAAGGACTAGCTTGGATGGAGATACGCAGTATTTT. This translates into CASRRTSLDGDTQYF.

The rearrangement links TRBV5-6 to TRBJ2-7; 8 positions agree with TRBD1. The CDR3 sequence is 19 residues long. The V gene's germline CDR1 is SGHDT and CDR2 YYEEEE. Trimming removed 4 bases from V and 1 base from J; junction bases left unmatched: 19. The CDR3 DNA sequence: TGTGCCAGCAGCCCTATCCCCCGTCAGGGGGCGGGATGTTCCTACGAGCAGTACTTC. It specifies CASSPIPRQGAGCSYEQYF.

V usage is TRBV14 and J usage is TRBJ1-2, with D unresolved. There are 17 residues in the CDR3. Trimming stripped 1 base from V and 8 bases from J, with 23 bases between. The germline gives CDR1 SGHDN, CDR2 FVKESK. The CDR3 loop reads CASSQAPKSGGHGGYTF. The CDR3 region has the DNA TGTGCCAGCAGCCAAGCACCAAAAAGCGGCGGGCACGGGGGCTACACCTTC.

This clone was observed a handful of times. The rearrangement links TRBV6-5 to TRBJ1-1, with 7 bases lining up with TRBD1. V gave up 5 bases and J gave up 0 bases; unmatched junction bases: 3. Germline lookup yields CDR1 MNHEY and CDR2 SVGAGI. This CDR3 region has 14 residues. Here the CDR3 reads CASSPGTVNTEAFF. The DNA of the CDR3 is TGTGCCAGCAGTCCCGGGACAGTGAACACTGAAGCTTTCTTT.

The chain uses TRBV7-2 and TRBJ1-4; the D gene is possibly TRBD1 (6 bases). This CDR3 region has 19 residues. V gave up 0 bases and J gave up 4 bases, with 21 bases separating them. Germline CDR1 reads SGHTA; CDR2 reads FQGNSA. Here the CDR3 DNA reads TGTGCCAGCAGCTTAGCGAAGGGTCAGGGGTATCGTAATAATGAAAAACTGTTTTTT. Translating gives CASSLAKGQGYRNNEKLFF.

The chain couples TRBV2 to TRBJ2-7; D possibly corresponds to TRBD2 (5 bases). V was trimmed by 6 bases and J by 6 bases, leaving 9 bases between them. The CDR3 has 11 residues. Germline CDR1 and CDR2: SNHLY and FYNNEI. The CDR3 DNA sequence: TGTGCCAGCAGGGCGGGTCTCGAGCAGTACTTC. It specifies CASRAGLEQYF.

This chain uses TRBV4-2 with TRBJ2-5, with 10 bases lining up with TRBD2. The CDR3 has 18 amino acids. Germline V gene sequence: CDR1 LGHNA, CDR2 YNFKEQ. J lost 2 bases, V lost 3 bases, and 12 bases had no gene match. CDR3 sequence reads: CASSQAPLAGVSQETQYF. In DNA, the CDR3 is TGTGCCAGCAGCCAGGCCCCCCTAGCGGGGGTATCGCAAGAGACCCAGTACTTC.

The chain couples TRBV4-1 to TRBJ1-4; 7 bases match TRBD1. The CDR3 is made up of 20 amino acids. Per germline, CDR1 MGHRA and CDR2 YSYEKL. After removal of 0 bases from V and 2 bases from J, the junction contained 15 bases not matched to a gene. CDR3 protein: CASSQDQLPGQRTTNEKLFF. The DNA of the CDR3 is TGCGCCAGCAGCCAAGATCAATTACCGGGACAGAGGACCACTAATGAAAAACTGTTTTTT.

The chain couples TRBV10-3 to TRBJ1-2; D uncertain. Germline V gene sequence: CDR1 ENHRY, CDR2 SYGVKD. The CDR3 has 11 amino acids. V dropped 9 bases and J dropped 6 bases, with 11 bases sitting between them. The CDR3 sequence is CAMYRSDGYTF. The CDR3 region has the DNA TGTGCCATGTATCGGTCGGATGGCTACACCTTC.

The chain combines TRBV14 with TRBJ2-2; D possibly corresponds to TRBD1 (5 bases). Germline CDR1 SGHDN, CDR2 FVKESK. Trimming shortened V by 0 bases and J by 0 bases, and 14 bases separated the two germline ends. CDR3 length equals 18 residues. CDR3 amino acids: CASSQDLGLPTNTGELFF. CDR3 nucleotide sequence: TGTGCCAGCAGCCAAGATCTGGGGCTACCAACGAACACCGGGGAGCTGTTTTTT.

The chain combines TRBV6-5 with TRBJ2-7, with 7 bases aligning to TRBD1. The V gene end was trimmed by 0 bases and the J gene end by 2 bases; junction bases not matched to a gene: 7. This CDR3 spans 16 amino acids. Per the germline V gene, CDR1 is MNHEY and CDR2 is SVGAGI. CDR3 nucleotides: TGTGCCAGCAGTTACTCAGGACAGGTGGGAGCCTACGAGCAGTACTTC. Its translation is CASSYSGQVGAYEQYF.

CDR3 protein: CASGGAGLAPNEKLFF. The CDR3 DNA reads as TGTGCCAGCGGTGGGGCAGGGCTTGCACCTAATGAAAAACTGTTTTTT. This chain links TRBV2 with TRBJ1-4; a possible D gene is TRBD1 (5 bases). The V end was cut by 8 bases, the J end by 3 bases, with 19 bases between. This CDR3 region has 16 residues. Germline V gene lookup returns CDR1 SNHLY and CDR2 FYNNEI. The full variable domain, its missing parts supplied by reference TRBV2 and TRBJ1-4, is EPEVTQTPSHQVTQMGQEVILRCVPISNHLYFYWYRQILGQKVEFLVSFYNNEISEKSEIFDDQFSVERPDGSNFTLKIRSTKLEDSAMYFCASGGAGLAPNEKLFFGSGTQLSVL.

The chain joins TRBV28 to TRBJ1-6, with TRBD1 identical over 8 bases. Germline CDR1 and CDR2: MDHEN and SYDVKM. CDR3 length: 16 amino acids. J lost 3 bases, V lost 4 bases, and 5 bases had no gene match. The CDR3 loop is CASSSHRGYYNSPLHF. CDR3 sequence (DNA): TGTGCCAGCAGTTCCCACAGGGGGTACTATAATTCACCCCTCCACTTT. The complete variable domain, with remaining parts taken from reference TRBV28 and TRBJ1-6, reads DVKVTQSSRYLVKRTGEKVFLECVQDMDHENMFWYRQDPGLGLRLIYFSYDVKMKEKGDIPEGYSVSREKKERFSLILESASTNQTSMYLCASSSHRGYYNSPLHFGNGTRLTVT.

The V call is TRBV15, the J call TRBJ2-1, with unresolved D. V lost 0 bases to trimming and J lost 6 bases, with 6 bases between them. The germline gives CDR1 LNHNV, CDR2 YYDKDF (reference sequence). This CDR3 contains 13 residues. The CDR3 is CATSRETCNEQFF. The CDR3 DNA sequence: TGTGCCACCAGCAGAGAGACTTGCAATGAGCAGTTCTTC.

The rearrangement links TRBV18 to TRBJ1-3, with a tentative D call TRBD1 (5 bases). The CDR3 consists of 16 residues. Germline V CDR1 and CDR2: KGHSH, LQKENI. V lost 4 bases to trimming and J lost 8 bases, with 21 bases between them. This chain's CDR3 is CASSLVRQGARYTIYF. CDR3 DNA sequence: TGTGCCAGCTCACTCGTCCGGCAGGGCGCGAGGTACACCATATATTTT.

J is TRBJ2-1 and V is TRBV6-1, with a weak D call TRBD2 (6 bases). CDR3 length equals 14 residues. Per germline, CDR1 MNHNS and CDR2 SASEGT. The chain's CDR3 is CVTQRAAAYNEQFF. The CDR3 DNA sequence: TGTGTCACCCAGCGGGCGGCCGCTTACAATGAGCAGTTCTTC.